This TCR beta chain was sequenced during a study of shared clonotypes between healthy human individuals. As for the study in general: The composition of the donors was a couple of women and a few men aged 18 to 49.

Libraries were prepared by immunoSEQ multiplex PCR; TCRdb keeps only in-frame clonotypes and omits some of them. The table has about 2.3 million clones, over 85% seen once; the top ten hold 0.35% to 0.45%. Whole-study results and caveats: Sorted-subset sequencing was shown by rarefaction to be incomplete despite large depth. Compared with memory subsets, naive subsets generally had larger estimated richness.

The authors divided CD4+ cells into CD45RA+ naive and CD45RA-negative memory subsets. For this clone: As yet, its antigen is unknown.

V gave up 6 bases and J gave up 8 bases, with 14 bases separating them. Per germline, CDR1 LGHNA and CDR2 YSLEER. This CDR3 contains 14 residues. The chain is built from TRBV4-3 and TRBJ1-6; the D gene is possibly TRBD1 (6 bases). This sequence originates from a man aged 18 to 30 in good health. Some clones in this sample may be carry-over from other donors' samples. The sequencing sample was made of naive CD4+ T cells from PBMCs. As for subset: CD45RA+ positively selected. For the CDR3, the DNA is TGCGCCAGCAGTCTAGAGGGGGTATATTCACCCCTCCACTTT. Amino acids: CASSLEGVYSPLHF.